This entry features one TCR beta chain sequence. The data originate from a study of T cell responses to AZD1222 COVID-19 vaccine. The ends lost 3 bases at V and 5 bases at J; junction bases unmatched: 4. The CDR3 totals 14 residues. Germline-derived CDR1 and CDR2 are MNHNS and SASEGT. Produced via immunoSEQ multiplex PCR; TCRdb's table is partial and in-frame only. The sample has 150,000 to 200,000 clones; 75% to 90% are singletons. The V call is TRBV6-1, the J call TRBJ1-5, with 7 positions matching TRBD1. This clonotype was obtained from an adult in good health. Sequences were derived from peripheral blood, sampled on day 0 of AZD1222 vaccination. The CDR3: CASSEQGGDQPQHF. CDR3 sequence (DNA): TGTGCCAGCAGTGAGCAGGGGGGGGATCAGCCCCAGCATTTT.